These T cell receptor beta chains were read from a single sample in a study of T cell repertoires in cytomegalovirus infection. MiXCR, applied by TCRdb to the reads, yields one record per CDR3 protein. Among 300,000 to 400,000 distinct CDR3 sequences, 9.5% were seen once, and the ten largest hold around 4.5%. Sequencing used PBMCs. The receptor source for this set is a human donor in good health (CMV status not recorded). Some clones in this sample may be carry-over from other donors' samples. CDR3s include the opening cysteine and the closing phenylalanine or tryptophan. The D gene is left open where the match is weak. Size is stated for part of the rows, as once, few or many counts, or as a class when the clone is expanded.

clone_size	v_call	d_call	j_call	cdr3_nt	cdr3_aa
many	TRBV28	.	TRBJ1-2	TGTGCCAGCAGTTTAGGGCCTGTTTATGGCTACACCTTC	CASSLGPVYGYTF
.	TRBV7-6	.	TRBJ1-2	TGTGCCAGCAGCCCCGACGTAAGCTATGGCTACACCTTC	CASSPDVSYGYTF
.	TRBV15	.	TRBJ1-5	TGTGCCACCAGCAGGCTGCGGGGGAAAGGCCCCCAGCATTTT	CATSRLRGKGPQHF
many	TRBV20-1	.	TRBJ2-2	TGCAGTGCTAGCGCACTAGTCGGCGGGGAGCTGTTTTTT	CSASALVGGELFF
many	TRBV7-9	TRBD1	TRBJ2-5	TGTGCCAGCAGCTTATCGGGACAGAGCAGAGAGACCCAGTACTTC	CASSLSGQSRETQYF
many	TRBV7-9	.	TRBJ1-5	TGTGCCAGCAGCTTTGGGGGGGGTAGGAGGAGCAATCAGCCCCAGCATTTT	CASSFGGGRRSNQPQHF
once	TRBV19	TRBD1	TRBJ1-6	TGTGCCAGTAATACAGGGGGATATAATTCACCCCTCCACTTT	CASNTGGYNSPLHF
many	TRBV28	.	TRBJ1-5	TGTGCCAGCAAAAATCTTGCGGGACAGCCCCAGCATTTT	CASKNLAGQPQHF
many	TRBV12-3/TRBV12-4	TRBD1	TRBJ2-2	TGTGCCAGCAGTACCCAAGCGGGAACGACAGGGGGATACACCGGGGAGCTGTTTTTT	CASSTQAGTTGGYTGELFF
many	TRBV6-5	.	TRBJ1-3	TGTGCCAGCAGTTTCACTGTTCTCTCCTCTGGAAACACCATATATTTT	CASSFTVLSSGNTIYF
.	TRBV11-2	.	TRBJ2-5	TGTGCCAGCCGGCCCATCCAGTTGAGGACCCAGTACTTC	CASRPIQLRTQYF
.	TRBV19	.	TRBJ2-1	TGTGCCAGTAGTAGGCCGGGAATCTCCTACAATGAGCAGTTCTTC	CASSRPGISYNEQFF
many	TRBV7-2	.	TRBJ2-1	TGTGCCAGCAGCTTGAACCCCCTAGCATGGAATGAGCAGTTCTTC	CASSLNPLAWNEQFF
many	TRBV7-2	.	TRBJ1-4	TGTGCCAGCAGCTTGCTAGCAACTAATGAAAAACTGTTTTTT	CASSLLATNEKLFF
few	TRBV20-1	.	TRBJ2-1	TGCAGTGCTTACGAGCCTTTTAATGAGCAGTTCTTC	CSAYEPFNEQFF
.	TRBV7-2	.	TRBJ1-1	TGTGCCAGCAGCTTAGCAGTCGGGAACACTGAAGCTATCTTT	CASSLAVGNTEAIF
many	TRBV7-8	TRBD2	TRBJ2-3	TGTGCCAGCAGCTTGGTACCGACTAGCGGGAGTACTCCGCAGTATTTT	CASSLVPTSGSTPQYF
many	TRBV7-2	.	TRBJ2-5	TGTGCCAGCAGCCGCCCCAGGGCTCAAGAGACCCAGTACTTC	CASSRPRAQETQYF
.	TRBV19	.	TRBJ2-7	TGTGCCAGTAGTATAGGGGTCGGGCAGGGGTCCGAGCAGTACTTC	CASSIGVGQGSEQYF
many	TRBV7-6	.	TRBJ1-4	TGTGCCAGCAGCTTAGCCCCAACTGGGGAAAAACTGTTTTTT	CASSLAPTGEKLFF
.	TRBV6-2/TRBV6-3	.	TRBJ2-2	TGTGCCAGCAGTCAGTCGGTCACCGGGGAGCTGTTTTTT	CASSQSVTGELFF
.	TRBV10-2	TRBD2	TRBJ2-3	TGCGCCAGCAGTGAGTGGACTAGCGGGAGGACAGATACGCAGTATTTT	CASSEWTSGRTDTQYF
.	TRBV6-2/TRBV6-3	.	TRBJ2-7	TGTGCCAGCAGCGGGAACGAGCAGTACTTC	CASSGNEQYF
.	TRBV28	.	TRBJ1-2	TGTGCCAGCACTGGGGGCGCCCCCGCGTATGGCTACACCTTC	CASTGGAPAYGYTF
few	TRBV28	.	TRBJ2-7	TGTGCCAGCAGTTCCCCCTTTCCCTACGAGCAGTACTTC	CASSSPFPYEQYF
.	TRBV12-3/TRBV12-4	TRBD1	TRBJ2-7	TGTGCCAGCAGTCCTGGGGACAGGGGGTACGAGCAGTACTTC	CASSPGDRGYEQYF
.	TRBV20-1	.	TRBJ2-3	TGCAGTGCTAGAGGTTGGGGGAGTGAGTACACAGATACGCAGTATTTT	CSARGWGSEYTDTQYF
few	TRBV9	.	TRBJ2-5	TGTGCCAGCAGCCGCGTTCCACCGGGACGGGGAGAGACCCAGTACTTC	CASSRVPPGRGETQYF
.	TRBV25-1	.	TRBJ2-2	TGTGCCAGCAGTGAACCCGGGGAGCTGTTTTTT	CASSEPGELFF
.	TRBV6-5	.	TRBJ1-4	TGTGCCAGCAGTTACAGTGATAGCTATGAAAAACTGTTTTTT	CASSYSDSYEKLFF
many	TRBV30	.	TRBJ1-1	TGTGCCGGGATACCCTGGCGGGGGAAGAACACTGAAGCTTTCTTT	CAGIPWRGKNTEAFF
.	TRBV29-1	.	TRBJ2-5	TGCAGCGTTGAAGATAGACCGCCCGCGTATACCCCCTCCGGAGAGACCCAGTACTTC	CSVEDRPPAYTPSGETQYF
many	TRBV7-2	TRBD1	TRBJ2-7	TGTGCCAGCAGCTTAAATAGGGCAGGGGGCGGGTACGAGCAGTACTTC	CASSLNRAGGGYEQYF
many	TRBV6-5	TRBD1	TRBJ2-7	TGTGCCAGCAGTTACCGGACAGGGAGGAAATCCTACGAGCAGTACTTC	CASSYRTGRKSYEQYF
many	TRBV2	.	TRBJ2-5	TGTGCCAGCGGGGGTGTTCAAGAGACCCAGTACTTC	CASGGVQETQYF
few	TRBV6-6	TRBD1	TRBJ2-7	TGTGCCAGCAACTCCCGGGACAGGGGGACCTCCTACGAGCAGTACTTC	CASNSRDRGTSYEQYF
.	TRBV7-9	TRBD1	TRBJ2-6	TGTGCCAGCAGCTTAGTACAGGGGCTCAACTCTGGGGCCAACGTCCTGACTTTC	CASSLVQGLNSGANVLTF
many	TRBV28	TRBD2	TRBJ2-1	TGTGCCAGCACCAAAACGGGACTAGCGGGAGTTTTTAGCTCCTACAATGAGCAGTTCTTC	CASTKTGLAGVFSSYNEQFF
.	TRBV7-2	TRBD2	TRBJ2-2	TGTGCCAGCAGCTGGGGCGGGAGTTGGACCGGGGAGCTGTTTTTT	CASSWGGSWTGELFF
few	TRBV2	TRBD1	TRBJ2-5	TGTGCCAGCAGTCGGGACAGCACGACAGGGGAGACCCAGTACTTC	CASSRDSTTGETQYF
many	TRBV7-2	TRBD2	TRBJ2-7	TGTGCCAGCAGCTTAGCTACTAGCGGGGCCACCTCCTACGAGCAGTACTTC	CASSLATSGATSYEQYF
few	TRBV7-2	.	TRBJ2-5	TGTGCCAGCAGCTTTGGGCAGCCATGGGAGACCCAGTACTTC	CASSFGQPWETQYF
many	TRBV7-2	.	TRBJ2-1	TGTGCCAGCAGCTCGTTACCCGGGACCTTCGGGTCCAATGAGCAGTTCTTC	CASSSLPGTFGSNEQFF
many	TRBV12-3/TRBV12-4	TRBD1	TRBJ2-3	TGTGCCAGCATCCCGGGACAGGGACGAACGAATACGCAGTATTTT	CASIPGQGRTNTQYF
many	TRBV5-1	.	TRBJ1-5	TGCGCCAGCAGCTTTACAGGTGCAGGCAATCAGCCCCAGCATTTT	CASSFTGAGNQPQHF
.	TRBV5-6	TRBD1	TRBJ1-4	TGTGCCAGCAGCTCGGACAGGACCCGACCACTGTTTTTT	CASSSDRTRPLFF
.	TRBV12-3/TRBV12-4	TRBD1	TRBJ2-7	TGTGCCAGCAGTCCATGGACAGGTTCCTACGAGCAGTACTTC	CASSPWTGSYEQYF
many	TRBV7-7	.	TRBJ2-5	TGTGCCAGCAGCCTTAACTCCGGGACCACTCAAGAGACCCAGTACTTC	CASSLNSGTTQETQYF
once	TRBV5-6	.	TRBJ1-5	TGTGCCAGCACGAGGATCCAAAGCAATCAGCCCCAGCATTTT	CASTRIQSNQPQHF
few	TRBV19	TRBD2	TRBJ2-7	TGTGCCAGTACCTTTGGACTAGCGGGAGTAGAACTACACGAGCAGTACTTC	CASTFGLAGVELHEQYF
many	TRBV20-1	.	TRBJ1-5	TGCAGTGCTAGAGCCGGGGTCAGCAATCAGCCCCAGCATTTT	CSARAGVSNQPQHF
many	TRBV2	.	TRBJ1-1	TGTGCCAGCAGTGGGTACAGAAGTCTTTTGAACACTGAAGCTTTCTTT	CASSGYRSLLNTEAFF
many	TRBV7-8	.	TRBJ1-5	TGTGCCAGCAGCTTATACCAGGGAGGGGATCAGCCCCAGCATTTT	CASSLYQGGDQPQHF
many	TRBV7-2	TRBD2	TRBJ2-1	TGTGCCAGTTTCCCGAAGGGGACTAGCGCCTATGAGCAGTTCTTC	CASFPKGTSAYEQFF
.	TRBV2	.	TRBJ1-3	TGTGCCAGCAGAAAAGGGACGGTCTCTGGAAACACCATATATTTT	CASRKGTVSGNTIYF
few	TRBV6-2/TRBV6-3	.	TRBJ1-6	TGTGCCAGCAGTTACTGGCGGGACACCACCCTCCACTTT	CASSYWRDTTLHF
.	TRBV27	TRBD1	TRBJ2-7	TGTGCCAGCAGTTTTAGGGCAGGGGGTCCGTACGAGCAGTACTTC	CASSFRAGGPYEQYF
few	TRBV7-3	TRBD2	TRBJ2-7	TGTGCCAGCAGCTTAATGGGGCGGGAGAGTTCCTACGAGCAGTACTTC	CASSLMGRESSYEQYF
few	TRBV6-6	.	TRBJ1-6	TGTGCCAGCAGTTACGACGGGGGACTAAATAATTCACCCCTCCACTTT	CASSYDGGLNNSPLHF
many	TRBV12-3/TRBV12-4	.	TRBJ1-1	TGTGCCAGCAGTTTTTCGGGGGCAGAAACTGAAGCTTTCTTT	CASSFSGAETEAFF